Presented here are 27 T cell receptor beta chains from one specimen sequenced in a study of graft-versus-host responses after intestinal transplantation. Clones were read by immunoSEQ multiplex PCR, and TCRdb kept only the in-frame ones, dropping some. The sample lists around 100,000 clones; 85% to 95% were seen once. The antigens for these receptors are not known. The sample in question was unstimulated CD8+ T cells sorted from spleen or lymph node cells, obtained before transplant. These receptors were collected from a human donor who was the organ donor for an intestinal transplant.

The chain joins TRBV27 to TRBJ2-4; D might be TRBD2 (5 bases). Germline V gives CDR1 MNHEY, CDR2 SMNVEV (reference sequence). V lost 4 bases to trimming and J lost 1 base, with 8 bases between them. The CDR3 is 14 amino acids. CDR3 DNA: TGTGCCAGCAGTTCCGGGGTCGCCAAAAACATTCAGTACTTC. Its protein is CASSSGVAKNIQYF.

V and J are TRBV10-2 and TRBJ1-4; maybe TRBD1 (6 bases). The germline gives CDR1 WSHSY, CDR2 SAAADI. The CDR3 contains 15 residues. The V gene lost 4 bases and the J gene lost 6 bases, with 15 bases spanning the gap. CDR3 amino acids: CASSADRYRDEKLFF. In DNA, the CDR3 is TGCGCCAGCAGTGCCGATCGCTACAGGGATGAAAAACTGTTTTTT.

For the CDR3, the DNA is TGTGCCAGCAGCTTAGTCCAGGGGAGCTCCTACAATGAGCAGTTCTTC. The encoded protein is CASSLVQGSSYNEQFF. This chain joins TRBV7-6 and TRBJ2-1; perhaps TRBD1 as D (6 bases). Germline CDR1 and CDR2: SGHVS and FNYEAQ. V gave up 1 base and J gave up 0 bases, with 10 bases separating them. The CDR3 is made up of 16 amino acids.

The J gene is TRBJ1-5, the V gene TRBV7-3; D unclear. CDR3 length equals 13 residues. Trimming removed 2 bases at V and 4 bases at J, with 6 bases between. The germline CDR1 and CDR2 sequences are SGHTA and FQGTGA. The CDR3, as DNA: TGTGCCAGCAGCTTAGACAAGAATCAGCCCCAGCATTTT. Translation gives CASSLDKNQPQHF.

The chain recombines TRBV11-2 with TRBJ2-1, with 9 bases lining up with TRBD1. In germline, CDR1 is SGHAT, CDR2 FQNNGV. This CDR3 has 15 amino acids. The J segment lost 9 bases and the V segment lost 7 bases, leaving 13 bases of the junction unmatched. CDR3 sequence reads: CASTLPGQGRGEQFF. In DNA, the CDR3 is TGTGCCAGCACCCTCCCGGGACAGGGTCGCGGTGAGCAGTTCTTC.

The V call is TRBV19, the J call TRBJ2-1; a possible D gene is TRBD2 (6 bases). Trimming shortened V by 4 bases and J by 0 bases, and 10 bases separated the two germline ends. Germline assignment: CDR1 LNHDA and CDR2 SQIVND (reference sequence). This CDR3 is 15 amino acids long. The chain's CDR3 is CASSTMGGSYNEQFF. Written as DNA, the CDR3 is TGTGCCAGTAGTACCATGGGGGGCTCCTACAATGAGCAGTTCTTC. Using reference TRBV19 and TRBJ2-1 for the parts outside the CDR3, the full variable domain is DGGITQSPKYLFRKEGQNVTLSCEQNLNHDAMYWYRQDPGQGLRLIYYSQIVNDFQKGDIAEGYSVSREKKESFPLTVTSAQKNPTAFYLCASSTMGGSYNEQFFGPGTRLTVL.

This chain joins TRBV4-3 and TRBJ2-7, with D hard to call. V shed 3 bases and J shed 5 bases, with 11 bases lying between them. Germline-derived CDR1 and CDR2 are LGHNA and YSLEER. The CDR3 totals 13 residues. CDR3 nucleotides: TGCGCCAGCAGCCAGTTGCCCGGTAACGAGCAGTACTTC. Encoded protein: CASSQLPGNEQYF.

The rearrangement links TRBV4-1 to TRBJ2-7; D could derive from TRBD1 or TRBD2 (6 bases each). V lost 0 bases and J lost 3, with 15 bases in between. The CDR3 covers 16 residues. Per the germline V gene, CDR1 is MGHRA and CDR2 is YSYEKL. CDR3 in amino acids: CASSQDNSEGGYEQYF. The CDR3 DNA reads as TGCGCCAGCAGCCAAGATAACAGTGAGGGGGGCTACGAGCAGTACTTC.

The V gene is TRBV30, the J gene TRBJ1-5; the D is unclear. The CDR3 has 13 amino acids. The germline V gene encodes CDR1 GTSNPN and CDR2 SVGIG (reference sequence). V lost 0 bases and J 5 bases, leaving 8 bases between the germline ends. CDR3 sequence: CAWSVGRDQPQHF. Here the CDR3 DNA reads TGTGCCTGGAGTGTAGGAAGGGATCAGCCCCAGCATTTT.

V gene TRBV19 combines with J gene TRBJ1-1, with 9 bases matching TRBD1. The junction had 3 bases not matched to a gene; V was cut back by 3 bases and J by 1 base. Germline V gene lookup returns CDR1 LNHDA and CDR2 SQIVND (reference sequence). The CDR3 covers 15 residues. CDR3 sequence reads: CASSIWTGANTEAFF. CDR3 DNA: TGTGCCAGTAGTATCTGGACAGGGGCGAACACTGAAGCTTTCTTT.

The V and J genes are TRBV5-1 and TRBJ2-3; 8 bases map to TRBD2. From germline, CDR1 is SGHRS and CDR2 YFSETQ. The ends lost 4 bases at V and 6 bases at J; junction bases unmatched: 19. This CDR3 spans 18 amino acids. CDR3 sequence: CASSLGGFPGLDGDTQYF. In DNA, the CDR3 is TGCGCCAGCAGCCTAGGGGGTTTCCCGGGACTAGATGGCGATACGCAGTATTTT.

CDR3 DNA sequence: TGTGCCGTGGAAGCGGGAGTCCCCTACGAGCAGTACTTC. Its protein product is CAVEAGVPYEQYF. J is TRBJ2-7 and V is TRBV25-1, with TRBD2 identical over 8 bases. V trimming: 11 bases; J trimming: 2 bases; junction bases outside the gene matches: 8. The CDR3 contains 13 residues. CDR1 is MGHDK and CDR2 is SYGVNS in the germline V gene.

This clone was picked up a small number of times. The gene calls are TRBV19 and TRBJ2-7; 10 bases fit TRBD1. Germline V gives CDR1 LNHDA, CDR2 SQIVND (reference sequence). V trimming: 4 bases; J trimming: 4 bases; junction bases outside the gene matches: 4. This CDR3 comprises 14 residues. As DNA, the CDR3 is TGTGCCAGTAGTACACCGGGACAGGGGTACGAGCAGTACTTC. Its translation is CASSTPGQGYEQYF.

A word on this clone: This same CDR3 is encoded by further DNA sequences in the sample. The CDR3 is CATEGLGTEAFF. CDR3 nucleotide sequence: TGTGCTACGGAGGGACTTGGCACCGAAGCTTTCTTT. V is TRBV30 and J is TRBJ1-1, with D maybe TRBD1 (5 bases). The CDR3 covers 12 residues. Germline V lookup: CDR1 GTSNPN, CDR2 SVGIG (reference sequence). The full variable domain, completed using reference TRBV30 and TRBJ1-1, is SQTIHQWPATLVQPVGSPLSLECTVEGTSNPNLYWYRQAAGRGLQLLFYSVGIGQISSEVPQNLSASRPQDRQFILSSKKLLLSDSGFYLCATEGLGTEAFFGQGTRLTVV.

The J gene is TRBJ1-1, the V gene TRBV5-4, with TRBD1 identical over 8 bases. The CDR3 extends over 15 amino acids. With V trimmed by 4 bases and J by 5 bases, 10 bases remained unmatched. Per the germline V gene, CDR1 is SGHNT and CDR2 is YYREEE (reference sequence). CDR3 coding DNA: TGTGCCAGCAGCCAGACTCAGGGGGCCCGGACTGAAGCTTTCTTT. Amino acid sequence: CASSQTQGARTEAFF.

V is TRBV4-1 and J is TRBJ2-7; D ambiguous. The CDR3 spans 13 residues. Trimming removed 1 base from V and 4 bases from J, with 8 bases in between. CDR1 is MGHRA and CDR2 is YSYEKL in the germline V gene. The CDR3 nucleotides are TGCGCCAGCAGCCAAGGTTTTGATTACGAGCAGTACTTC. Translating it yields CASSQGFDYEQYF.

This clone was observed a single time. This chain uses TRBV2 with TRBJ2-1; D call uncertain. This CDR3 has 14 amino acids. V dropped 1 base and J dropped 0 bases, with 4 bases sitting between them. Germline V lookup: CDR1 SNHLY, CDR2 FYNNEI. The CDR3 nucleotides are TGTGCCAGCAGTGAAGGGGCCTCCTACAATGAGCAGTTCTTC. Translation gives CASSEGASYNEQFF.

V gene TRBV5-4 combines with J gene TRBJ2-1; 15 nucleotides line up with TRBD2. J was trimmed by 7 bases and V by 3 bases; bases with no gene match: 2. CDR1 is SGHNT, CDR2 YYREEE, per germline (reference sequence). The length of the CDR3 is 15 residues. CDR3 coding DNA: TGTGCCAGCAGCTGGGGACTAGCGGGAGGTAATGAGCAGTTCTTC. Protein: CASSWGLAGGNEQFF. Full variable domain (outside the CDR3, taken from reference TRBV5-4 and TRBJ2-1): ETGVTQSPTHLIKTRGQQVTLRCSSQSGHNTVSWYQQALGQGPQFIFQYYREEENGRGNFPPRFSGLQFPNYSSELNVNALELDDSALYLCASSWGLAGGNEQFFGPGTRLTVL.

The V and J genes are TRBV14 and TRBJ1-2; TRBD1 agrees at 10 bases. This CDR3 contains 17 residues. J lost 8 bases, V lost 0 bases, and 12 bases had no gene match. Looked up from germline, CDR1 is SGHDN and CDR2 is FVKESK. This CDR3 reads CASSQDARTRTGGGYTF. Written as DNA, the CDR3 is TGTGCCAGCAGCCAAGACGCCAGAACTAGGACAGGGGGAGGCTACACCTTC.

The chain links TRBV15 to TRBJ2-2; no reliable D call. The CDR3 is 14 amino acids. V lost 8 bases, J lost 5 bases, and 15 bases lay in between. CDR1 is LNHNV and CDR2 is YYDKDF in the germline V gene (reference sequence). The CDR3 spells CATAYVLGTGELFF. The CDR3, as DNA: TGTGCCACCGCGTATGTGCTCGGGACCGGGGAGCTGTTTTTT.

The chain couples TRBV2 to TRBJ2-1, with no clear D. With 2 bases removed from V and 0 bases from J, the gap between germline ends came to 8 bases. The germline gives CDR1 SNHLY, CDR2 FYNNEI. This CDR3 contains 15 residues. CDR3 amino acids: CASSEPLSSYNEQFF. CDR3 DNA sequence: TGTGCCAGCAGTGAACCCCTGAGCTCCTACAATGAGCAGTTCTTC.

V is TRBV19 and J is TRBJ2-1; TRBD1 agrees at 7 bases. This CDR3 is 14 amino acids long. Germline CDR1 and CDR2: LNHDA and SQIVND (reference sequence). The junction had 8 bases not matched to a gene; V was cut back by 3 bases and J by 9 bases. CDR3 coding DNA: TGTGCCAGTAGTATTGGTAGGGGGCGCAGTGAGCAGTTCTTC. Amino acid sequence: CASSIGRGRSEQFF. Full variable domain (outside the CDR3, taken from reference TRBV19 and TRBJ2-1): DGGITQSPKYLFRKEGQNVTLSCEQNLNHDAMYWYRQDPGQGLRLIYYSQIVNDFQKGDIAEGYSVSREKKESFPLTVTSAQKNPTAFYLCASSIGRGRSEQFFGPGTRLTVL.

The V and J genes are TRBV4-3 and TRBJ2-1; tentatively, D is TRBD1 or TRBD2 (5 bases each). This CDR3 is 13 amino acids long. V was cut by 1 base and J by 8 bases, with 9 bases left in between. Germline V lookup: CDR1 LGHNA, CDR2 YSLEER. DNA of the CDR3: TGCGCCAGCAGCCAAGCCGGGACGTATGAGCAGTTCTTC. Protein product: CASSQAGTYEQFF.

The chain's CDR3 is CASSLTHYEQYF. The DNA for the CDR3 is TGTGCCAGCAGTTTGACGCACTACGAGCAGTACTTC. The V call is TRBV5-6, the J call TRBJ2-7; unclear D gene. Per germline, CDR1 SGHDT and CDR2 YYEEEE. The CDR3 covers 12 residues. V was cut by 5 bases and J by 3 bases, with 9 bases left in between. The full variable domain, rest sourced from reference TRBV5-6 and TRBJ2-7, is DAGVTQSPTHLIKTRGQQVTLRCSPKSGHDTVSWYQQALGQGPQFIFQYYEEEERQRGNFPDRFSGHQFPNYSSELNVNALLLGDSALYLCASSLTHYEQYFGPGTRLTVT.

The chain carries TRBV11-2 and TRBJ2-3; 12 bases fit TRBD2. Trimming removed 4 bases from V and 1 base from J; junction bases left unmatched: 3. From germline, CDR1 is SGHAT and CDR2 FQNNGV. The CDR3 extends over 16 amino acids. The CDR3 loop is CASSSRTSGGTDTQYF. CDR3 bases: TGTGCCAGCAGCTCCAGGACTAGCGGGGGCACAGATACGCAGTATTTT.

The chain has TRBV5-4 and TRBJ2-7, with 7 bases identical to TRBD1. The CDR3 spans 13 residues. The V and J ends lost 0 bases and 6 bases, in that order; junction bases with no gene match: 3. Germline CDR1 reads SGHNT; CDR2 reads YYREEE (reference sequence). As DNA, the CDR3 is TGTGCCAGCAGCTTGGTTACAGGGGCCGAGCAGTACTTC. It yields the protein CASSLVTGAEQYF.

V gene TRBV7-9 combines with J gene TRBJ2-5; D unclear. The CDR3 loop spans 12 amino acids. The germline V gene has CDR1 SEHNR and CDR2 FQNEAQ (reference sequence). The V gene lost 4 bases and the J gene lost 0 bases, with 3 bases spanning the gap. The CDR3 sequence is CASSSYQETQYF. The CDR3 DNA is TGTGCCAGCAGCTCTTACCAAGAGACCCAGTACTTC.